What follows are 4 T cell receptor beta chains derived from one specimen sequenced in a study of beta chain features in type 1 diabetes. Expressed TCRB transcripts got sequenced, as all isolated RNA was reverse transcribed. The protocol was immunoSEQ multiplex PCR, while the TCRdb copy is restricted to in-frame clones and leaves out a portion. Of under 550,000 clones in the sample, roughly an eighth are singletons; the top ten hold around 0.05%. The sequencing input was naive CD4+ T cells from blood. These receptors all come from a woman younger than 35 in good health.

Remarks on this clone: Distinct nucleotide sequences in the sample also encode this CDR3. The chain has TRBV29-1 and TRBJ2-2; unclear D gene. The CDR3 sequence is 11 residues long. V dropped 4 bases and J dropped 6 bases, with 6 bases sitting between them. Germline CDR1 and CDR2: SQVTM and ANQGSEA. The CDR3 loop is CSVASPGELFF. As DNA, the CDR3 is TGCAGCGTTGCCAGCCCCGGGGAGCTGTTTTTT.

This clone was seen more than once but under ten times. The gene calls are TRBV5-6 and TRBJ2-7, with a weak D call TRBD1 (6 bases). CDR1 and CDR2 (germline): SGHDT, YYEEEE. V lost 4 bases to trimming and J lost 1 base, with 12 bases between them. The CDR3 loop spans 14 amino acids. Here the CDR3 DNA reads TGTGCCAGCAGCAAGACAGGTTCTTCCTACGAGCAGTACGTC. Protein product: CASSKTGSSYEQYV.

This rearrangement joins TRBV5-6 to TRBJ2-3; no definite D call. This CDR3 has 15 residues. Germline CDR1 SGHDT, CDR2 YYEEEE. The V end lost 4 bases, the J end lost 2 bases, and 14 bases lay between the germline ends. The CDR3 sequence: CASSEVYRNTDTQYF. In DNA, the CDR3 is TGTGCCAGCAGCGAGGTGTACAGAAACACAGATACGCAGTATTTT.

The chain combines TRBV5-4 with TRBJ2-1; D gene ambiguous. Germline V CDR1 and CDR2: SGHNT, YYREEE (reference sequence). The V end was cut by 4 bases, the J end by 9 bases, with 11 bases between. The CDR3 loop spans 12 amino acids. The chain's CDR3 is CASSLPHGEQFF. In DNA form, the CDR3 reads TGTGCCAGCAGCCTACCTCACGGTGAGCAGTTCTTC.